The 10 T cell receptor beta chains presented below share a single source sample, sequenced in a study of response to subunit inactivated influenza vaccine. MiXCR, applied by TCRdb to the RT-PCR reads, yields one record per CDR3 protein. This table holds roughly 760,000 distinct CDR3 sequences, roughly 20% found once. Sequencing was performed on PBMCs from blood, taken roughly 5 days after vaccination. The receptors derive from a man in his forties or fifties who received an inactivated influenza vaccine.

This clonotype occurred a few times. The chain uses TRBV7-6 and TRBJ1-2, with D uncertain. The germline CDR1 and CDR2 sequences are SGHVS and FNYEAQ. The length of the CDR3 is 14 residues. V lost 2 bases and J lost 1, with 8 bases in between. The CDR3 spells CASSLIEFNYGYTF. In nucleotides, the CDR3 is TGTGCCAGCAGCTTAATCGAATTTAACTATGGCTACACCTTC.

The V call is TRBV20-1, the J call TRBJ2-2; D gene uncertain. The germline V gene has CDR1 DFQATT and CDR2 SNEGSKA (reference sequence). The CDR3 runs to 16 residues. Trimming took 0 bases from V and 0 from J, leaving 11 bases between them. The CDR3 sequence is CSARDGAPPNTGELFF. CDR3 in DNA: TGCAGTGCTAGAGATGGTGCACCCCCGAACACCGGGGAGCTGTTTTTT.

V is TRBV4-1 and J is TRBJ2-7; TRBD1 or TRBD2 may be the D gene (5 bases each). V lost 1 base to trimming and J lost 3 bases, with 10 bases between them. CDR1 MGHRA and CDR2 YSYEKL come from the germline V gene. The CDR3 length is 14 residues. DNA of the CDR3: TGCGCCAGCAGCCAAGGAGGGGCGGACTACGAGCAGTACTTC. Translated, it gives CASSQGGADYEQYF.

The chain uses TRBV6-2 or TRBV6-3 and TRBJ2-3, with D possibly being TRBD1 or TRBD2 (5 bases each). CDR1 MNHEY and CDR2 SVGEGT come from the germline V gene. This CDR3 comprises 15 residues. Between the trimmed V and J ends, which lost 9 bases and 1 base, there was a span of 17 bases. Written as DNA, the CDR3 is TGTGCCAGTCCGACGGGGCAGGGAGGCACAGATACGCAGTATTTT. This gives the protein CASPTGQGGTDTQYF.

The J gene is TRBJ2-5, the V gene TRBV5-1; a weak D match, TRBD1 (6 bases). Germline V lookup: CDR1 SGHRS, CDR2 YFSETQ. V was shortened by 2 bases and J by 4 bases, with 18 bases between the two germline ends. The CDR3 runs to 16 residues. CDR3 sequence (DNA): TGCGCCAGCAGCTTACAGGGTGTGCTGGGTCCAGAGACCCAGTACTTC. It specifies CASSLQGVLGPETQYF.

This clonotype showed up just a few times. Written as DNA, the CDR3 is TGTGCCAGCAGTTACGTGAGGCTTGGGGCGAACTCCTACGAGCAGTACTTC. This codes for CASSYVRLGANSYEQYF. The J gene is TRBJ2-7, the V gene TRBV6-5; tentatively, D is TRBD1 (5 bases). This CDR3 is built from 17 residues. Germline V gene data show CDR1 as MNHEY and CDR2 as SVGAGI. V was shortened by 2 bases and J by 0 bases, with 17 bases between the two germline ends.

A note on this clonotype: Lacking the conserved final phenylalanine or tryptophan, this CDR3 likely reflects a read error. The V call is TRBV5-1, the J call TRBJ2-7; the match to TRBD2 covers 7 bases. The CDR3 has 17 amino acids. V lost 5 bases, J lost 9 bases, and 23 bases stayed unmatched. Germline V lookup: CDR1 SGHRS, CDR2 YFSETQ. The CDR3 sequence: CASSATWGGLVHLGQYI. As DNA, the CDR3 is TGCGCCAGCAGTGCGACTTGGGGAGGGCTGGTTCATTTGGGGCAGTACATC.

The V and J genes are TRBV24-1 and TRBJ1-5; 7 nucleotides match TRBD1. Germline V gene data show CDR1 as KGHDR and CDR2 as SFDVKD. The J segment lost 4 bases and the V segment lost 4 bases, leaving 9 bases of the junction unmatched. The CDR3 loop spans 16 amino acids. The CDR3 region is CATSDPGTEPNQPQHF. The CDR3 DNA reads as TGTGCCACCAGTGACCCCGGGACAGAACCAAATCAGCCCCAGCATTTT.

Worth noting for this clonotype: One end of the junction is discordant with germline, which a read error may explain. This chain connects TRBV20-1 to TRBJ2-7; tentative D call: TRBD1 (5 bases). This CDR3 contains 12 residues. Per germline, CDR1 DFQATT and CDR2 SNEGSKA (reference sequence). CDR3 region: CSVRQSSYEQYF. The CDR3 nucleotides read TGCAGTGTTAGACAGAGCTCCTACGAGCAGTACTTC.

The rearrangement joins TRBV20-1 to TRBJ2-1; 7 bases are shared with TRBD2. Germline lookup yields CDR1 DFQATT and CDR2 SNEGSKA (reference sequence). With 0 bases clipped from V and 6 bases from J, the junction kept 8 bases outside the gene matches. The CDR3 runs 15 residues. The chain's CDR3 is CSARDWTSISNEQFF. CDR3 nucleotides: TGCAGTGCTAGAGATTGGACTAGTATTTCCAATGAGCAGTTCTTC.